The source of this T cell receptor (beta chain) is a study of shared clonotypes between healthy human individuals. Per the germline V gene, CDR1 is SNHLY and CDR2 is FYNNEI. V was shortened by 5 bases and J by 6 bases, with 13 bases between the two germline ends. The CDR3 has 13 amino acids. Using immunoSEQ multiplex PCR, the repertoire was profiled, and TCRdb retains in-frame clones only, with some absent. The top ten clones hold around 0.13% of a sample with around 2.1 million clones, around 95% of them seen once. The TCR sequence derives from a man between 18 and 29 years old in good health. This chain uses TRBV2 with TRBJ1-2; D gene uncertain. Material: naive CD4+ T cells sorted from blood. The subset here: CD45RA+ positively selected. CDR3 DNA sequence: TGTGCCAGCAGTAATCAGGACTTGGATGGCTACACCTTC. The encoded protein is CASSNQDLDGYTF.